Reported below is one T cell receptor (beta chain). Looked up from germline, CDR1 is LGHNA and CDR2 is YSLEER. Trimming left V 3 bases short and J 1 base short, with 18 bases between. This CDR3 spans 17 amino acids. Stated time point: peripheral blood 6 weeks after treatment start. Patients' urothelial carcinoma was locally advanced or metastatic. This sample stems from a study of PD-L1 blockade in urothelial cancer. Data came from immunoSEQ multiplex PCR; TCRdb stores just in-frame clones and leaves some out. The sample lists about 120,000 clones, about 89% seen once, with 1.5% to 2% in the top ten. This rearrangement joins TRBV4-3 to TRBJ2-5, with TRBD1 as a possible D gene (6 bases). The starting material was PBMCs, obtained around atezolizumab (anti-PD-L1) treatment. The receptor was derived from a man aged 55 to 69 with urothelial cancer. DNA of the CDR3: TGCGCCAGCAGCCACTTGAGGGGGACGGCCTTCCAAGAGACCCAGTACTTC. Translating it yields CASSHLRGTAFQETQYF.